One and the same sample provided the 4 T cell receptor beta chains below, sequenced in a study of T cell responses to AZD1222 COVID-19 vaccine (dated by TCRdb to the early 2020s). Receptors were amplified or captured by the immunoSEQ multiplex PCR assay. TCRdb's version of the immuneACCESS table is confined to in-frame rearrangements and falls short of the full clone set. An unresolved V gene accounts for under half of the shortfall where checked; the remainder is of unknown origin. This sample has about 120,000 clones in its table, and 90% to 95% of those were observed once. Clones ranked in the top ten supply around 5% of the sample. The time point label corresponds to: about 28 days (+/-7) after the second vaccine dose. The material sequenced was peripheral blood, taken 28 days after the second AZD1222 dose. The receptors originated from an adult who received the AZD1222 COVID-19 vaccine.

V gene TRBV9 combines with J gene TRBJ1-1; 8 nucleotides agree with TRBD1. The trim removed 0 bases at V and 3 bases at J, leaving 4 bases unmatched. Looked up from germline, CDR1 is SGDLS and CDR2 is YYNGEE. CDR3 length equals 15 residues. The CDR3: CASSVVPGGDTEAFF. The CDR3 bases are TGTGCCAGCAGCGTAGTTCCAGGGGGCGACACTGAAGCTTTCTTT.

The CDR3 DNA follows: TGTGCCAGCAGTACTCTTACAGGGTTTGCGGGAGGCTACACCTTC. Protein sequence: CASSTLTGFAGGYTF. This sequence joins TRBV2 and TRBJ1-2; weak D call: TRBD1 (6 bases). The CDR3 covers 15 residues. The V gene's germline CDR1 is SNHLY and CDR2 FYNNEI. The V gene lost 5 bases and the J gene lost 8 bases, with 21 bases spanning the gap.

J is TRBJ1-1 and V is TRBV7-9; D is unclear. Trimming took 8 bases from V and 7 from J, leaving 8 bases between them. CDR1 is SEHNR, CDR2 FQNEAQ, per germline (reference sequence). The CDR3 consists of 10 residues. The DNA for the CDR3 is TGTGCCAGCTCCAAGATTGAAGCTTTCTTT. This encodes CASSKIEAFF.

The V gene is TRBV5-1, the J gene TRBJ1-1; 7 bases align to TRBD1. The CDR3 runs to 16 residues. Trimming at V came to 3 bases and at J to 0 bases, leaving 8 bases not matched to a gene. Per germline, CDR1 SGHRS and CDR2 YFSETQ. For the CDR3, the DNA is TGCGCCAGCAGCTCCGGGACAGCTATCATGAACACTGAAGCTTTCTTT. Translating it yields CASSSGTAIMNTEAFF.